This is a list of T cell receptor beta chains from one sample in a study of blood T cell repertoires in COVID-19. The data were produced by immunoSEQ multiplex PCR, yet TCRdb's version contains in-frame clones alone and is incomplete. The table includes some 220,000 clones, roughly 84% detected once. Sequenced material: peripheral blood. The receptors stem from a man aged 50-60 years who had recovered from COVID-19. Each CDR3 is given without its conserved first and last residue. Fields, in order: V gene, clone size, CDR3 protein. Some rows have no size entry. The others give once, few or many, or a class for an expanded clone.

TRBV21-1,NA,ASSKSRRGEPYEQY
TRBV25-1,NA,ASSETTTARSYNSPLH
TRBV3-1/TRBV3-2,NA,ASSFRGGGEKLF
TRBV19,NA,ASSTDRGTYEQY
TRBV28,few,ASSPGTGYNQPQH
TRBV7-2,NA,ASSSEGRNTEAF
TRBV18,NA,ASSPGTVTSGANVLT
TRBV2,NA,ASSEVRGTNEKLF
TRBV19,NA,ASSITGQGNYGYT
TRBV10-3,NA,AISDGRSYNEQF
TRBV24-1,NA,ATSDRGLAGVGEQF
TRBV18,once,ASSPPRSPLGNQPQH
TRBV14,NA,ASSLNLAAQETQY
TRBV6-5,NA,ASKHEVGSTEAF
TRBV27,NA,ASSLSWAGSLNSPLH
TRBV6-1,few,ASSEQRSGGPDGTQY
TRBV6-1,few,ASSESFRTGGYEQY
TRBV19,NA,ASSMRGAGYGYT
TRBV27,NA,ASSYGQGYGYT
TRBV6-1,NA,ASSEAIAISSGNTIY
TRBV19,NA,ASSMSRSTEAF
TRBV10-2,NA,ASSNVITYNEQF
TRBV10-3,NA,AIETGNTIY
TRBV29-1,once,SAEIRDFSSYEQY
TRBV5-1,NA,ASTMMGGGGGETQY
TRBV4-2,NA,ASSQDTLRDRGRSGYT
TRBV11-3,NA,ASSFPLFRSGYT